This T cell receptor (beta chain) comes out of a study of shared clonotypes between healthy human individuals. This clone has only one observation. Produced via immunoSEQ multiplex PCR; TCRdb's table is partial and in-frame only. Of about 1.1 million clones in the sample, approximately 80% are singletons; the top ten hold roughly 0.82%. In germline, CDR1 is MDHEN, CDR2 SYDVKM. This CDR3 has 13 amino acids. The ends were cut back, 3 bases at V and 0 bases at J, with 5 bases in the middle. The gene calls are TRBV28 and TRBJ1-2, with D uncertain. Sequences were obtained from memory CD4+ T cells from PBMCs. Subset in this sample: CD45RA-negative fraction. The sequence derives from a young man in good health. Some clones in this sample may be carry-over from other donors' samples. The CDR3 sequence is CASSLLANYGYTF. DNA of the CDR3: TGTGCCAGCAGTTTGTTGGCTAACTATGGCTACACCTTC.